What follows are 21 T cell receptor beta chains derived from one specimen sequenced in a study of T-cell memory formation after mild COVID-19. TCRdb re-analysed the 5' RACE reads in MiXCR, keeping a single row per CDR3 protein. The sample consists of about 310,000 distinct CDR3 sequences, less than 20% of them appearing once. Sequenced material: PBMCs or a T cell subset sorted from them (not recorded which). Receptors were obtained from a man younger than 35 who had mild COVID-19 (a few samples of this study predate the infection). Cell type and time point are not known.

This rearrangement joins TRBV7-9 to TRBJ2-6; TRBD1 matches at 8 bases. Per germline, CDR1 SEHNR and CDR2 FQNEAQ (reference sequence). The CDR3 runs to 19 residues. J gave up 5 bases and V 1 base, and 13 bases lay outside the gene matches. CDR3: CASSLGARGHHQWANVLTF. In DNA, the CDR3 is TGTGCCAGCAGCTTAGGGGCCAGGGGGCACCACCAGTGGGCCAACGTCCTGACTTTC.

This clonotype was detected ten times or more. The genes are TRBV5-1 and TRBJ2-2; no clear D. The V end was cut by 0 bases, the J end by 5 bases, with 8 bases between. The CDR3 runs to 14 residues. Germline CDR1 SGHRS, CDR2 YFSETQ. The CDR3 region has the DNA TGCGCCAGCAGCTTGGCCGGTGGGACCGGGGAGCTGTTTTTT. Its translation is CASSLAGGTGELFF.

CDR3 sequence: CASLGRGTGELFF. CDR3 nucleotide sequence: TGTGCCAGCCTCGGACGGGGCACCGGGGAGCTGTTTTTT. V gene TRBV6-5 combines with J gene TRBJ2-2; possible D gene TRBD2, 5 bases. This CDR3 spans 13 amino acids. Germline CDR1 MNHEY, CDR2 SVGAGI. The V gene lost 8 bases and the J gene lost 4 bases, with 11 bases spanning the gap.

The V call is TRBV11-2, the J call TRBJ2-3; the match to TRBD2 covers 8 bases. The CDR3 has 16 residues. Germline V gene data show CDR1 as SGHAT and CDR2 as FQNNGV. The V and J ends lost 5 bases and 2 bases, in that order; junction bases with no gene match: 9. CDR3 bases: TGTGCCAGCAGCCCCCTCGGGGGGGTCCACACAGATACGCAGTATTTT. It codes for CASSPLGGVHTDTQYF.

The V call is TRBV2, the J call TRBJ2-4, with 7 bases aligning to TRBD1. This CDR3 comprises 15 residues. Per germline, CDR1 SNHLY and CDR2 FYNNEI. Unmatched junction bases numbered 5, after V lost 6 bases and J lost 0 bases. The CDR3 reads CASRRDSLAKNIQYF. The CDR3 bases are TGTGCCAGCAGGAGGGACAGCTTAGCCAAAAACATTCAGTACTTC.

J is TRBJ1-4 and V is TRBV5-1; TRBD1 might be the D (6 bases). CDR3 size: 15 residues. V lost 2 bases and J lost 7, with 15 bases in between. Germline lookup yields CDR1 SGHRS and CDR2 YFSETQ. The chain's CDR3 is CASSFFGGLGEKLFF. CDR3 in DNA: TGCGCCAGCAGCTTTTTTGGGGGGCTTGGTGAAAAACTGTTTTTT.

The rearrangement joins TRBV29-1 to TRBJ2-1; no reliable D call. Germline CDR1 reads SQVTM; CDR2 reads ANQGSEA. The CDR3 covers 11 residues. Written as DNA, the CDR3 is TGCATCAGCTTGTTCTACAATGAGCAGTTCTTC. Protein: CISLFYNEQFF.

The table lists this clonotype with a few counts. The chain links TRBV7-3 to TRBJ2-1; D is undetermined. The V gene lost 1 base and the J gene lost 6 bases, with 7 bases spanning the gap. CDR3 size: 13 residues. From germline, CDR1 is SGHTA and CDR2 FQGTGA. The CDR3 DNA follows: TGTGCCAGCAGCTTAAGTAGGTCCAATGAGCAGTTCTTC. As protein: CASSLSRSNEQFF.

The V call is TRBV7-9, the J call TRBJ1-1, with 8 bases identical to TRBD1. V dropped 4 bases and J dropped 7; count of bases not matched to a gene: 17. The V gene's germline CDR1 is SEHNR and CDR2 FQNEAQ (reference sequence). The CDR3 length is 17 residues. CDR3 loop: CASSSLGTGNSQGEAFF. The CDR3, as DNA: TGTGCCAGCAGCTCCCTTGGGACAGGCAATTCCCAGGGTGAAGCTTTCTTT. Full variable domain (rest looked up from reference TRBV7-9 and TRBJ1-1): DTGVSQNPRHKITKRGQNVTFRCDPISEHNRLYWYRQTLGQGPEFLTYFQNEAQLEKSRLLSDRFSAERPKGSFSTLEIQRTEQGDSAMYLCASSSLGTGNSQGEAFFGQGTRLTVV.

The chain recombines TRBV19 with TRBJ1-5; no firm D call. This CDR3 spans 13 amino acids. V was clipped by 10 bases and J by 0 bases, with 10 bases between them. Germline CDR1 is LNHDA and CDR2 is SQIVND (reference sequence). The CDR3 is CATGGLSNQPQHF. In DNA, the CDR3 is TGTGCCACCGGAGGGCTTAGCAATCAGCCCCAGCATTTT.

On this clonotype itself: Germline is not matched at one junction end, which may reflect a read error. The chain uses TRBV6-2 or TRBV6-3 and TRBJ1-4, with D unresolved. The CDR3 spans 15 residues. The V gene's germline CDR1 is MNHEY and CDR2 SVGEGT. CDR3 amino acids: CASSYPAAVDEKLYF. For the CDR3, the DNA is TGTGCCAGCAGTTACCCGGCAGCGGTCGATGAAAAACTGTATTTT.

The chain combines TRBV7-9 with TRBJ1-2; no definite D call. This CDR3 spans 13 amino acids. Trimming took 5 bases from V and 6 from J, leaving 13 bases between them. Germline V gene sequence: CDR1 SEHNR, CDR2 FQNEAQ (reference sequence). CDR3 DNA: TGTGCCAGCAGCCCTAATGGATTAAATGGCTACACCTTC. This encodes CASSPNGLNGYTF.

This clonotype was picked up a small number of times. This chain uses TRBV11-3 with TRBJ2-5; D might be TRBD1 or TRBD2, each matching 5 bases. From germline, CDR1 is SGHNT and CDR2 YENEEA. V lost 5 bases to trimming and J lost 5 bases, with 12 bases between them. The CDR3 has 13 amino acids. Written as DNA, the CDR3 is TGTGCCAGCAGCCAGAGGGGCACGGAGACCCAGTACTTC. Translated: CASSQRGTETQYF.

This clonotype showed up just a few times. The V gene is TRBV28, the J gene TRBJ2-1; no definite D call. The CDR3 has 14 amino acids. V was trimmed by 6 bases and J by 9 bases, leaving 18 bases between them. Germline CDR1 MDHEN, CDR2 SYDVKM. In DNA form, the CDR3 reads TGTGCCAGCAGCGTCCTACTATTGGACGGTGAGCAGTTCTTC. Translated: CASSVLLLDGEQFF.

This clonotype has only a few counts. J is TRBJ2-1 and V is TRBV12-3 or TRBV12-4, with D perhaps matching TRBD1 (7 bases). This CDR3 is built from 14 residues. Trimming shortened V by 8 bases and J by 8 bases, and 19 bases separated the two germline ends. Here the CDR3 DNA reads TGTGCCAGCGTAGGGCGGGGCCAGGGGGATGAGCAGTTCTTC. Amino acid sequence: CASVGRGQGDEQFF.

The sample holds many counts of this clonotype. The rearrangement links TRBV23-1 to TRBJ2-2; weak D call: TRBD2 (5 bases). TRBV23-1 belongs to the ORF category, with a function that is uncertain. This CDR3 contains 14 residues. Trimming cost V 4 bases and J 4 bases, with 10 bases left between them. CDR3 in DNA: TGCGCCAGCAGTCCGAATCGGGGCACCGGGGAGCTGTTTTTT. Translating it yields CASSPNRGTGELFF.

The rearrangement joins TRBV6-2 or TRBV6-3 to TRBJ2-6; D gene ambiguous. The germline V gene encodes CDR1 MNHEY and CDR2 SVGEGT. The CDR3 extends over 14 amino acids. Trimming removed 6 bases from V and 2 bases from J, with 8 bases in between. The CDR3 region has the DNA TGTGCCAGCAGGCCCGCAGCTGGGGCCAACGTCCTGACTTTC. Its translation: CASRPAAGANVLTF.

This clonotype was observed a few times. V is TRBV29-1 and J is TRBJ1-1, with a tentative D call TRBD1 (6 bases). With 5 bases removed from V and 6 bases from J, the gap between germline ends came to 10 bases. Germline assignment: CDR1 SQVTM and CDR2 ANQGSEA. The CDR3 runs to 11 residues. The chain's CDR3 is CSVTRTAEAFF. CDR3 nucleotide sequence: TGCAGCGTTACCCGGACAGCTGAAGCTTTCTTT.

The J gene is TRBJ1-1, the V gene TRBV7-2, with 10 nucleotides matching TRBD1. Germline-derived CDR1 and CDR2 are SGHTA and FQGNSA. The CDR3 consists of 14 residues. Losses at the gene ends were 3 bases for V and 4 bases for J; bases not matched to a gene: 2. The CDR3 reads CASSLWDRGTEAFF. Here the CDR3 DNA reads TGTGCCAGCAGCTTGTGGGACAGGGGCACTGAAGCTTTCTTT.

This clonotype has only a few counts. The chain recombines TRBV5-4 with TRBJ1-2; TRBD1 is a possible D gene (6 bases). Germline V gene sequence: CDR1 SGHNT, CDR2 YYREEE (reference sequence). V shed 4 bases and J shed 9 bases, with 22 bases lying between them. The CDR3 consists of 15 residues. In nucleotides, the CDR3 is TGTGCCAGCAGCCCCCAGGGACAAGACCCGGTGAGCTACACCTTC. Protein: CASSPQGQDPVSYTF. Full variable domain (remainder filled in from reference TRBV5-4 and TRBJ1-2): ETGVTQSPTHLIKTRGQQVTLRCSSQSGHNTVSWYQQALGQGPQFIFQYYREEENGRGNFPPRFSGLQFPNYSSELNVNALELDDSALYLCASSPQGQDPVSYTFGSGTRLTVV.

V and J are TRBV4-1 and TRBJ1-4; D uncertain. Trimming took off 2 bases at V and 5 bases at J, with 6 bases between the two ends. Germline loops: CDR1 MGHRA, CDR2 YSYEKL. The CDR3 length is 13 residues. CDR3 nucleotide sequence: TGCGCCAGCAGCCAATTCCAGAATGAAAAACTGTTTTTT. Translated, it gives CASSQFQNEKLFF.